This note documents a single T cell receptor beta chain sequence. No antigen is known for it. The CDR3 extends over 16 amino acids. J was trimmed by 6 bases and V by 0 bases; bases with no gene match: 5. The germline V gene has CDR1 SGHTA and CDR2 FQGNSA. The sample is drawn from a study of T-cell reconstitution after alpha-beta-depleted transplantation in children. TCRbeta library preparation incorporated unique molecular identifiers. TCRdb re-derived calls from the PCR reads in MiXCR, one entry per CDR3 protein. The sample lists 440,000 or so distinct CDR3 sequences, around two fifths occurring once. Findings of the study overall: High day-60 TCRbeta diversity in some patients came from surviving recipient T cells and thymic progenitors. At one year after transplant, newly produced T cells mostly accounted for T-cell counts and diversity.

Source: PBMCs, taken before TCRalphabeta/CD19-depleted stem cell transplant. The rearrangement uses TRBV7-2 and TRBJ2-3; 11 nucleotides align to TRBD2. The TCR sequence derives from a girl aged 2-10 years with aplastic anemia, due to receive a stem cell transplant. The CDR3 spells CASSLALAGGLDTQYF. The DNA for the CDR3 is TGTGCCAGCAGCTTAGCGCTAGCGGGGGGCCTGGATACGCAGTATTTT.